The table lists the clone carrying this T cell receptor (beta chain) with many counts. The target antigen is unknown. The data are from a study of T cell responses to AZD1222 COVID-19 vaccine. The study, taken as a whole, reports: Spike-specific TCR breadth and depth were elevated following two AZD1222 doses.

Germline CDR1 and CDR2: SNHLY and FYNNEI. The CDR3 runs 12 residues. V was shortened by 8 bases and J by 7 bases, with 12 bases between the two germline ends. Measured with immunoSEQ multiplex PCR; TCRdb has only the in-frame clones, and not every one. In the table there are approximately 150,000 clones, roughly 85% of which are singletons. The sequence came from an adult who received the AZD1222 COVID-19 vaccine. The chain recombines TRBV2 with TRBJ1-5; no clear D. Here the sequenced sample was peripheral blood, taken 28 days after the second AZD1222 dose. Here the CDR3 DNA reads TGTGCCAGCCGGCGGGAAACCCAGCCCCAGCATTTT. Amino acids: CASRRETQPQHF.